Below, 23 T cell receptor beta chains from the same sample are listed, as sequenced in a study of human T cells and chemical hapten exposure. TCRdb independently ran MiXCR on the RACE reads; one entry per CDR3 protein. The sample lists tens of thousands of distinct CDR3 sequences, around 9.5% occurring once. As for time point: pre-sensitization, week 0. This sample's treatment: therapeutic diphenylcyclopropenone sensitization with weekly scalp DPC. Specimen: whole blood, collected in connection with sensitization to the hapten diphenylcyclopropenone (DPC). The source of these receptors is a woman aged 40 to 50 with alopecia areata. Some clones in this sample may be carry-over from other donors' samples.

This clonotype has ten or more counts. The J gene is TRBJ2-2, the V gene TRBV5-1, with 8 nucleotides matching TRBD1. The CDR3 covers 18 residues. V dropped 4 bases and J dropped 5; count of bases not matched to a gene: 16. The germline CDR1 and CDR2 sequences are SGHRS and YFSETQ. The CDR3 is CASSLHRADRGWTGELFF. The CDR3 DNA reads TGCGCCAGCAGCCTACACCGGGCAGACAGGGGATGGACCGGGGAGCTGTTTTTT.

This clonotype was found a few times. The chain employs TRBV30 and TRBJ2-2; TRBD2 might be the D (5 bases). Trimming removed 6 bases from V and 4 bases from J, with 6 bases in between. Germline CDR1 reads GTSNPN; CDR2 reads SVGIG (reference sequence). CDR3 length: 11 amino acids. CDR3 residues: CACGITGELFF. The DNA for the CDR3 is TGTGCCTGCGGGATCACCGGGGAGCTGTTTTTT. Full variable domain (rest looked up from reference TRBV30 and TRBJ2-2): SQTIHQWPATLVQPVGSPLSLECTVEGTSNPNLYWYRQAAGRGLQLLFYSVGIGQISSEVPQNLSASRPQDRQFILSSKKLLLSDSGFYLCACGITGELFFGEGSRLTVL.

This clonotype was recorded at least ten times. The gene calls are TRBV2 and TRBJ1-4; D possibly corresponds to TRBD1 (5 bases). The CDR3 extends over 12 amino acids. V lost 8 bases, J lost 7 bases, and 11 bases lay in between. CDR1 SNHLY and CDR2 FYNNEI come from the germline V gene. The CDR3 spells CASVRESEKLFF. The CDR3 DNA follows: TGTGCCAGCGTCAGGGAAAGTGAAAAACTGTTTTTT. The variable domain in full, with the rest retrieved from reference TRBV2 and TRBJ1-4, is EPEVTQTPSHQVTQMGQEVILRCVPISNHLYFYWYRQILGQKVEFLVSFYNNEISEKSEIFDDQFSVERPDGSNFTLKIRSTKLEDSAMYFCASVRESEKLFFGSGTQLSVL.

This clonotype was detected only a few times. This chain connects TRBV5-1 to TRBJ1-2, with D tentatively TRBD1 (5 bases). Trimming took 4 bases from V and 7 from J, leaving 17 bases between them. Germline assignment: CDR1 SGHRS and CDR2 YFSETQ. The CDR3 totals 14 residues. The CDR3 here is CASSRGLEGRGYTF. CDR3 sequence (DNA): TGCGCCAGCAGCCGCGGTTTAGAGGGACGTGGCTACACCTTC.

The sample holds many counts of this clonotype. This chain's CDR3 is CASSSPFGGGSNQPQHF. The CDR3 nucleotides are TGTGCCAGCAGCTCCCCTTTCGGGGGTGGTAGCAATCAGCCCCAGCATTTT. The genes are TRBV7-2 and TRBJ1-5, with a tentative D call TRBD1 (5 bases). CDR1 and CDR2 from the germline V gene are SGHTA and FQGNSA. V was shortened by 4 bases and J by 0 bases, with 16 bases between the two germline ends. This CDR3 is 17 amino acids long.

This chain joins TRBV3-1 and TRBJ2-2; D not resolved. Germline V CDR1 and CDR2: LGHDT, YNNKEL (reference sequence). V was cut by 2 bases and J by 3 bases, with 4 bases left in between. CDR3 length: 13 amino acids. The CDR3 DNA follows: TGTGCCAGCAGCCAACCTTACACCGGGGAGCTGTTTTTT. Protein sequence: CASSQPYTGELFF. Looking up the rest from reference TRBV3-1 and TRBJ2-2 gives the full variable domain: DTAVSQTPKYLVTQMGNDKSIKCEQNLGHDTMYWYKQDSKKFLKIMFSYNNKELIINETVPNRFSPKSPDKAHLNLHINSLELGDSAVYFCASSQPYTGELFFGEGSRLTVL.

This clonotype was detected ten times or more. V usage is TRBV6-5 and J usage is TRBJ1-1; D gene ambiguous. The CDR3 contains 11 residues. V was cut by 8 bases and J by 1 base, with 5 bases left in between. CDR1 is MNHEY, CDR2 SVGAGI, per germline. The DNA for the CDR3 is TGTGCCAGCGGACGGAACACTGAAGCTTTCTTT. This codes for CASGRNTEAFF.

This clonotype was found a few times. V usage is TRBV7-2 and J usage is TRBJ2-5; 10 bases map to TRBD2. The CDR3 is 15 amino acids. CDR1 SGHTA and CDR2 FQGNSA come from the germline V gene. The J segment lost 2 bases and the V segment lost 6 bases, leaving 6 bases of the junction unmatched. CDR3 in DNA: TGTGCCAGCAGTTCGTTAGCGGGGGGTCAAGAGACCCAGTACTTC. It codes for CASSSLAGGQETQYF.

The chain employs TRBV6-6 and TRBJ2-7, with TRBD2 matching over 9 bases. Germline V lookup: CDR1 MNHNY, CDR2 SVGAGI (reference sequence). Trimming cost V 6 bases and J 0 bases; bases outside gene matches: 9. This CDR3 has 16 residues. The CDR3 sequence is CASSQIAGASSYEQYF. In DNA, the CDR3 is TGTGCCAGCAGCCAAATAGCGGGGGCAAGCTCCTACGAGCAGTACTTC.

This clonotype was recorded many times. CDR3 DNA sequence: TGTGCCAGCAGAGCCATGAACCTCGGCGCTGAAGCTTTCTTT. Translation gives CASRAMNLGAEAFF. The chain uses TRBV7-9 and TRBJ1-1; D not resolved. In germline, CDR1 is SEHNR, CDR2 FQNEAQ (reference sequence). The V end lost 6 bases, the J end lost 6 bases, and 17 bases lay between the germline ends. The CDR3 extends over 14 amino acids.

In its sample, this clonotype was seen many times. The chain couples TRBV7-9 to TRBJ2-7; TRBD1 matches at 8 bases. CDR1 and CDR2 (germline): SEHNR, FQNEAQ (reference sequence). The CDR3 loop spans 17 amino acids. The junction had 12 bases not matched to a gene; V was cut back by 1 base and J by 4 bases. The CDR3 nucleotides read TGTGCCAGCAGCTTAGAGTTCGGCAGGGGGCCGGAATACGAGCAGTACTTC. It yields the protein CASSLEFGRGPEYEQYF.

This clonotype has a count of ten or more. V and J are TRBV6-5 and TRBJ2-1; TRBD2 aligns across 7 bases. V lost 0 bases, J lost 5 bases, and 10 bases stayed unmatched. CDR3 length equals 17 residues. Germline values: CDR1 MNHEY, CDR2 SVGAGI. CDR3 protein: CASSYSMGGVVNNEQFF. For the CDR3, the DNA is TGTGCCAGCAGTTACTCGATGGGAGGGGTGGTAAACAATGAGCAGTTCTTC.

This clonotype appeared many times. The rearrangement joins TRBV5-1 to TRBJ2-6; maybe TRBD2 (5 bases). CDR1 and CDR2 (germline): SGHRS, YFSETQ. This CDR3 spans 17 amino acids. V shed 3 bases and J shed 3 bases, with 16 bases lying between them. Here the CDR3 reads CASSWSSGVGGANVLTF. The CDR3 nucleotides are TGCGCCAGCAGCTGGTCGTCCGGGGTCGGTGGGGCCAACGTCCTGACTTTC. The whole variable domain, remainder taken from reference TRBV5-1 and TRBJ2-6, is KAGVTQTPRYLIKTRGQQVTLSCSPISGHRSVSWYQQTPGQGLQFLFEYFSETQRNKGNFPGRFSGRQFSNSRSEMNVSTLELGDSALYLCASSWSSGVGGANVLTFGAGSRLTVL.

This sequence joins TRBV6-5 and TRBJ1-5; no firm D call. Germline V gene lookup returns CDR1 MNHEY and CDR2 SVGAGI. The CDR3 sequence is 13 residues long. The ends were cut back, 6 bases at V and 3 bases at J, with 9 bases in the middle. The CDR3, as DNA: TGTGCCAGCAGCGCTTTGTCCAATCAGCCCCAGCATTTT. Translating it yields CASSALSNQPQHF.

This clonotype has just a few counts. This chain connects TRBV4-3 to TRBJ2-3; TRBD2 matches at 12 bases. The CDR3 spans 18 residues. CDR1 LGHNA and CDR2 YSLEER come from the germline V gene. J was trimmed by 2 bases and V by 2 bases; bases with no gene match: 8. The CDR3 spells CASSQSLTSGGTTDTQYF. The DNA of the CDR3 is TGCGCCAGCAGCCAATCCCTGACTAGCGGGGGAACCACAGATACGCAGTATTTT.

The chain uses TRBV5-6 and TRBJ1-5; no clear D. The V end was cut by 1 base, the J end by 7 bases, with 6 bases between. CDR1 SGHDT and CDR2 YYEEEE come from the germline V gene. The CDR3 sequence is 12 residues long. The CDR3 spells CASSLRMQPQHF. The CDR3 DNA is TGTGCCAGCAGCTTGCGGATGCAGCCCCAGCATTTT.

The gene calls are TRBV3-1 and TRBJ1-4; 9 bases are shared with TRBD1. There are 15 residues in the CDR3. From germline, CDR1 is LGHDT and CDR2 YNNKEL (reference sequence). Trimming took 5 bases from V and 7 from J; bases not matched to a gene: 8. The chain's CDR3 is CASSSTGQGTEKLFF. The CDR3, as DNA: TGTGCCAGCAGCTCAACGGGACAGGGAACTGAAAAACTGTTTTTT.

This clonotype showed up many times. The chain carries TRBV11-2 and TRBJ1-1; D perhaps matches TRBD1 (6 bases). V lost 1 base to trimming and J lost 1 base, with 10 bases between them. CDR1 and CDR2 (germline): SGHAT, FQNNGV. The length of the CDR3 is 15 residues. CDR3 coding DNA: TGTGCCAGCAGCTTAGTTACAGGGCCGAACACTGAAGCTTTCTTT. Translation gives CASSLVTGPNTEAFF.

The rearrangement links TRBV6-2 or TRBV6-3 to TRBJ2-3, with 10 bases aligning to TRBD2. CDR3 length: 16 amino acids. V gave up 2 bases and J gave up 2 bases; unmatched junction bases: 4. The germline gives CDR1 MNHEY, CDR2 SVGEGT. CDR3 loop: CASSYRLAGATDTQYF. CDR3 coding DNA: TGTGCCAGCAGTTACCGGCTAGCGGGGGCCACAGATACGCAGTATTTT.

This chain connects TRBV7-9 to TRBJ1-4; 7 positions match TRBD1. The CDR3 contains 15 residues. The germline V gene has CDR1 SEHNR and CDR2 FQNEAQ (reference sequence). With V trimmed by 5 bases and J by 10 bases, 13 bases remained unmatched. The chain's CDR3 is CASSNRTGTDGKLFF. The CDR3 bases are TGTGCCAGCAGCAACCGGACCGGGACAGATGGAAAACTGTTTTTT.

There are a few counts of this clonotype. The chain uses TRBV18 and TRBJ2-1; 8 nucleotides line up with TRBD1. The CDR3 consists of 13 residues. The ends lost 6 bases at V and 8 bases at J; junction bases unmatched: 6. Germline V CDR1 and CDR2: KGHSH, LQKENI. CDR3 nucleotides: TGTGCCAGCTCTCTACCAGGGGGCGATGAGCAGTTCTTC. Its translation: CASSLPGGDEQFF.

Ten or more counts support this clonotype. The CDR3 nucleotides are TGTGCCAGCAGTTTAAACGGGGCGGATGGCTACACCTTC. Its translation: CASSLNGADGYTF. The J gene is TRBJ1-2, the V gene TRBV27; D may be TRBD1 (5 bases). Germline V gives CDR1 MNHEY, CDR2 SMNVEV (reference sequence). The CDR3 sequence is 13 residues long. Trimming took 2 bases from V and 6 from J, leaving 10 bases between them.

This clonotype has ten or more counts. The chain couples TRBV4-1 to TRBJ1-3; no reliable D call. CDR3 length: 14 amino acids. Germline V gene data show CDR1 as MGHRA and CDR2 as YSYEKL. Trimming pared 0 bases from V and 5 bases from J, leaving 8 bases between. This CDR3 is CASSQDNGRNTIYF. As DNA, the CDR3 is TGCGCCAGCAGCCAAGATAACGGGCGAAACACCATATATTTT.